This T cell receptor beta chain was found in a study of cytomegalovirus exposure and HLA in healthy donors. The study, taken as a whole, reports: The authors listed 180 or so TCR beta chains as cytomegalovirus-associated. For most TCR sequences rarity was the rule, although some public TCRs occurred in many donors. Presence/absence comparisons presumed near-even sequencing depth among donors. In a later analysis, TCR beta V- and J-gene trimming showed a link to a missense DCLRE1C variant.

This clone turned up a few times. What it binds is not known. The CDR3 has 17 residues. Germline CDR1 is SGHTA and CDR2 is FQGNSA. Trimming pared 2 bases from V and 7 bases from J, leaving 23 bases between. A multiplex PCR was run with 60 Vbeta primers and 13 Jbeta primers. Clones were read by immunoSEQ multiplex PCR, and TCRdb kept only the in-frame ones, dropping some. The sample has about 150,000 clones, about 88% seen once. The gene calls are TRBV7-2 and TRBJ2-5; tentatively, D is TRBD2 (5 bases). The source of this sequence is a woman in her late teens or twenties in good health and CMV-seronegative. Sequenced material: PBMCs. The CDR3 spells CASSLQWVGLAVGTQYF. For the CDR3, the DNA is TGTGCCAGCAGCTTACAGTGGGTTGGACTGGCGGTGGGGACCCAGTACTTC.